What follows are 11 T cell receptor beta chains derived from one specimen sequenced in a study of cytomegalovirus exposure and HLA in healthy donors. Amplification used 60 Vbeta primers and 13 Jbeta primers. Method: immunoSEQ multiplex PCR; TCRdb's copy keeps in-frame clones and lacks some. Of more than 150,000 clones in the sample, around 80% are singletons; the top ten hold about 7.7%. Sequenced sample: PBMCs. The receptors shown here come from a woman aged 35 to 49 in good health and CMV-seropositive.

The chain is built from TRBV4-2 and TRBJ2-3; TRBD2 agrees at 7 bases. Per the germline V gene, CDR1 is LGHNA and CDR2 is YNFKEQ. J gave up 6 bases and V 1 base, and 19 bases lay outside the gene matches. CDR3 size: 19 residues. CDR3 residues: CASSQGDPGASGSPDTQYF. The CDR3 DNA reads TGTGCCAGCAGCCAAGGAGACCCTGGGGCTAGCGGATCCCCTGATACGCAGTATTTT.

This clone appeared once. This chain uses TRBV28 with TRBJ2-7; D gene ambiguous. V was cut by 2 bases and J by 4 bases, with 6 bases left in between. This CDR3 has 12 residues. Germline V CDR1 and CDR2: MDHEN, SYDVKM. The CDR3 reads CASSLEFYEQYF. The CDR3, as DNA: TGTGCCAGCAGTTTAGAGTTTTACGAGCAGTACTTC.

This chain links TRBV6-5 with TRBJ1-5, with D possibly being TRBD1 (5 bases). The CDR3 consists of 15 residues. Per germline, CDR1 MNHEY and CDR2 SVGAGI. Trimming pared 6 bases from V and 1 base from J, leaving 13 bases between. DNA for the CDR3: TGTGCCAGCAGCCCCCAGCGGGGGAGCAATCAGCCCCAGCATTTT. Amino acids: CASSPQRGSNQPQHF.

Only one count was recorded for this clone. At one of its ends the junction is not consistent with the germline gene, which may arise from a read error. The chain carries TRBV7-9 and TRBJ2-3, with D possibly TRBD1 on 5 matching bases. The CDR3 spans 17 residues. Germline V gene data show CDR1 as SEHNR and CDR2 as FQNEAQ (reference sequence). The CDR3 loop reads CSSSLETVKGSTDTQYF. For the CDR3, the DNA is TGTTCCAGCAGCCTAGAGACAGTCAAGGGGAGCACAGATACGCAGTATTTT.

This clone showed up just a few times. This chain links TRBV7-8 with TRBJ2-4; possible D gene TRBD1, 5 bases. V was shortened by 1 base and J by 5 bases, with 9 bases between the two germline ends. There are 14 residues in the CDR3. Germline V CDR1 and CDR2: SGHVS, FQNEAQ. CDR3 nucleotides: TGTGCCAGCAGCTTAGTTGGCAGGGAAAACATTCAGTACTTC. Protein product: CASSLVGRENIQYF.

The chain couples TRBV28 to TRBJ1-3, with 9 bases matching TRBD1. The J segment lost 3 bases and the V segment lost 5 bases, leaving 8 bases of the junction unmatched. The CDR3 extends over 16 amino acids. From germline, CDR1 is MDHEN and CDR2 SYDVKM. CDR3 in amino acids: CASSIPGTGNGNTIYF. CDR3 sequence (DNA): TGTGCCAGCAGTATTCCCGGGACAGGGAATGGAAACACCATATATTTT.

In its sample, this clone was seen once. J is TRBJ2-2 and V is TRBV27, with D possibly being TRBD2 (6 bases). The CDR3 totals 15 residues. Germline assignment: CDR1 MNHEY and CDR2 SMNVEV (reference sequence). Trimming shortened V by 5 bases and J by 0 bases, and 10 bases separated the two germline ends. The CDR3 reads CASSLGTPNTGELFF. The CDR3 DNA follows: TGTGCCAGCAGTCTCGGGACTCCGAACACCGGGGAGCTGTTTTTT.

This chain uses TRBV11-3 with TRBJ2-1; D is perhaps TRBD2 (5 bases). Germline V gives CDR1 SGHNT, CDR2 YENEEA. V lost 2 bases and J lost 7, with 9 bases in between. This CDR3 contains 13 residues. CDR3 DNA sequence: TGTGCCAGCAGCTTACTAGCAATAAATGAGCAGTTCTTC. Encoded protein: CASSLLAINEQFF. Using reference TRBV11-3 and TRBJ2-1 for the parts outside the CDR3, the full variable domain is EAGVVQSPRYKIIEKKQPVAFWCNPISGHNTLYWYLQNLGQGPELLIRYENEEAVDDSQLPKDRFSAERLKGVDSTLKIQPAELGDSAVYLCASSLLAINEQFFGPGTRLTVL.

The V call is TRBV6-6, the J call TRBJ2-7, with D possibly being TRBD2 (6 bases). Trimming stripped 0 bases from V and 5 bases from J, with 11 bases between. The germline CDR1 and CDR2 sequences are MNHNY and SVGAGI (reference sequence). The CDR3 loop spans 14 amino acids. CDR3 sequence: CASSYSRESDEQYF. CDR3 nucleotide sequence: TGTGCCAGCAGTTACTCCCGGGAGAGCGACGAGCAGTACTTC.

The chain employs TRBV4-1 and TRBJ1-6; no reliable D call. This CDR3 is built from 14 residues. Deletions cut 1 base from V and 8 bases from J, with 9 bases between. Germline V gives CDR1 MGHRA, CDR2 YSYEKL. The CDR3 nucleotides read TGCGCCAGCAGCCAAGGGCAGTTCGATTCACCCCTCCACTTT. Translated, it gives CASSQGQFDSPLHF.

The chain employs TRBV14 and TRBJ2-3; D is possibly TRBD2 (7 bases). The germline V and J ends were trimmed by 1 base and 8 bases, with 19 bases remaining between them. This CDR3 is 16 amino acids long. Germline CDR1 SGHDN, CDR2 FVKESK. CDR3 residues: CASSQVESGKGGTQYF. Written as DNA, the CDR3 is TGTGCCAGCAGCCAAGTAGAAAGCGGGAAAGGGGGTACGCAGTATTTT. Looking up the rest from reference TRBV14 and TRBJ2-3 gives the full variable domain: EAGVTQFPSHSVIEKGQTVTLRCDPISGHDNLYWYRRVMGKEIKFLLHFVKESKQDESGMPNNRFLAERTGGTYSTLKVQPAELEDSGVYFCASSQVESGKGGTQYFGPGTRLTVL.